This entry lists 9 T cell receptor beta chains sequenced from one sample in a study of tumour-infiltrating T cells in Burkitt lymphoma. TCRdb keeps only in-frame clones here, not all; method: immunoSEQ multiplex PCR. The profile shows more than 40,000 clones, around 30% of them singletons. Sequencing used tumor tissue. These receptor sequences come from a human donor with Burkitt lymphoma.

V and J are TRBV11-2 and TRBJ2-1; D is unresolved. CDR3 length equals 12 residues. The germline V gene has CDR1 SGHAT and CDR2 FQNNGV. Trimming stripped 0 bases from V and 9 bases from J, with 6 bases between. CDR3 loop: CASSLDGGEQFF. In DNA form, the CDR3 reads TGTGCCAGCAGCTTAGACGGCGGTGAGCAGTTCTTC.

This clone was observed a few times. The V call is TRBV4-3, the J call TRBJ1-5; TRBD1 matches at 7 bases. Per the germline V gene, CDR1 is LGHNA and CDR2 is YSLEER. The ends lost 0 bases at V and 6 bases at J; junction bases unmatched: 5. CDR3 length equals 15 residues. CDR3 bases: TGCGCCAGCAGCCAAGATCCGACAGGGACTCAGCCCCAGCATTTT. Translating gives CASSQDPTGTQPQHF.

This clone was detected only a few times. The chain joins TRBV10-3 to TRBJ1-2; no definite D call. The CDR3 extends over 15 amino acids. CDR1 and CDR2 from the germline V gene are ENHRY and SYGVKD. V dropped 0 bases and J dropped 5 bases, with 13 bases sitting between them. DNA for the CDR3: TGTGCCATCAGTGAGTCTAAGAAGGCGCCATATGGCTACACCTTC. Its translation is CAISESKKAPYGYTF.

This clone was detected a few times. V and J are TRBV2 and TRBJ2-4; TRBD2 aligns across 13 bases. Trimming took 5 bases from V and 0 from J; bases not matched to a gene: 13. The CDR3 runs 20 residues. In germline, CDR1 is SNHLY, CDR2 FYNNEI. The CDR3 DNA reads as TGTGCCAGCAGTCCGATTCCGGGACTAGCGGGGTCTCTAGCCAAAAACATTCAGTACTTC. Translated, it gives CASSPIPGLAGSLAKNIQYF.

This clone has a handful of counts. V gene TRBV27 combines with J gene TRBJ1-4; D gene uncertain. The CDR3 has 12 residues. The germline CDR1 and CDR2 sequences are MNHEY and SMNVEV (reference sequence). V was clipped by 2 bases and J by 10 bases, with 8 bases between them. The CDR3 spells CASSLTRGKLFF. The CDR3 DNA reads as TGTGCCAGCAGTTTAACCAGAGGAAAACTGTTTTTT. Full variable domain (outside the CDR3, taken from reference TRBV27 and TRBJ1-4): EAQVTQNPRYLITVTGKKLTVTCSQNMNHEYMSWYRQDPGLGLRQIYYSMNVEVTDKGDVPEGYKVSRKEKRNFPLILESPSPNQTSLYFCASSLTRGKLFFGSGTQLSVL.

This chain links TRBV7-6 with TRBJ1-4; no definite D call. Germline V CDR1 and CDR2: SGHVS, FNYEAQ. The CDR3 extends over 13 amino acids. The V and J ends lost 1 base and 6 bases respectively, with 6 bases between them. CDR3 amino acids: CASSLGSYEKLFF. In DNA form, the CDR3 reads TGTGCCAGCAGCTTAGGGTCGTATGAAAAACTGTTTTTT.

The V and J genes are TRBV6-1 and TRBJ1-6, with 7 bases lining up with TRBD1. V lost 1 base and J lost 10; bases outside the gene matches: 4. Germline CDR1 reads MNHNS; CDR2 reads SASEGT. CDR3 length: 14 amino acids. As DNA, the CDR3 is TGTGCCAGCAGTGAAGAGACAGGGTCCTCACCCCTCCACTTT. It translates to CASSEETGSSPLHF.

This clone was found a few times. CDR3: CASSYSGDGYTF. CDR3 sequence (DNA): TGTGCCAGCAGTTACTCGGGCGATGGCTACACCTTC. The chain uses TRBV6-5 and TRBJ1-2; the D is unclear. CDR1 is MNHEY, CDR2 SVGAGI, per germline. V shed 0 bases and J shed 6 bases, with 5 bases lying between them. The CDR3 extends over 12 amino acids.

This clone was counted between two and nine times. V is TRBV25-1 and J is TRBJ1-2; 9 bases map to TRBD1. This CDR3 is 12 amino acids long. Germline assignment: CDR1 MGHDK and CDR2 SYGVNS. V lost 6 bases, J lost 8 bases, and 4 bases stayed unmatched. CDR3 bases: TGTGCCAGCAGCGGACAGGGGACAGGCTACACCTTC. This gives the protein CASSGQGTGYTF.